This entry lists 23 T cell receptor beta chains sequenced from one sample in a study of T cells in tuberculosis. Time point indicated: new active TB diagnosis, blood taken before or within 7 days of starting treatment. Here immunoSEQ multiplex PCR was the method, and the copy in TCRdb shows in-frame clones only, minus some. The table has under 40,000 clones, 86% seen once. Source: PBMCs, taken at tuberculosis diagnosis. These receptors all come from an adult with tuberculosis.

The chain recombines TRBV19 with TRBJ1-5; TRBD1 aligns across 8 bases. CDR1 and CDR2 from the germline V gene are LNHDA and SQIVND (reference sequence). Trimming took 1 base from V and 0 from J; bases not matched to a gene: 2. The CDR3 has 16 residues. CDR3 region: CASSIGTGPSNQPQHF. The DNA for the CDR3 is TGTGCCAGTAGTATAGGGACAGGGCCTAGCAATCAGCCCCAGCATTTT.

The CDR3 DNA reads as TGTGCCAGCTCACCACCTATAGCGGGAGGAAGCTCCTACGAGCAGTACTTC. Its translation: CASSPPIAGGSSYEQYF. The V gene is TRBV18, the J gene TRBJ2-7; 10 bases match TRBD2. The CDR3 runs 17 residues. Germline lookup yields CDR1 KGHSH and CDR2 LQKENI. Losses at the gene ends were 0 bases for V and 0 bases for J; bases not matched to a gene: 5.

The chain links TRBV7-3 to TRBJ1-1, with 11 bases aligning to TRBD1. V dropped 3 bases and J dropped 4; count of bases not matched to a gene: 10. This CDR3 region has 17 residues. Germline assignment: CDR1 SGHTA and CDR2 FQGTGA. The CDR3, as DNA: TGTGCCAGCAGCTTGAATGCCGGGACAGGGGGTGTCACTGAAGCTTTCTTT. Translation gives CASSLNAGTGGVTEAFF.

This clone has a single count. This chain uses TRBV5-4 with TRBJ2-7; 10 bases are shared with TRBD1. With V trimmed by 2 bases and J by 0 bases, 2 bases remained unmatched. Germline V lookup: CDR1 SGHNT, CDR2 YYREEE (reference sequence). This CDR3 region has 15 residues. The CDR3 reads CASSLRQGASYEQYF. In DNA form, the CDR3 reads TGTGCCAGCAGCTTAAGACAGGGGGCCTCCTACGAGCAGTACTTC.

Points on this clone: Other DNA sequences in the sample encode the same CDR3. This CDR3 reads CASSVVGQGGTEAFF. The CDR3 DNA reads as TGTGCCAGCAGCGTAGTGGGACAGGGTGGCACTGAAGCTTTCTTT. The chain carries TRBV9 and TRBJ1-1; 9 bases are a match to TRBD1. Germline CDR1 is SGDLS and CDR2 is YYNGEE. V dropped 0 bases and J dropped 4; count of bases not matched to a gene: 4. This CDR3 has 15 amino acids. Full variable domain (outside the CDR3, taken from reference TRBV9 and TRBJ1-1): DSGVTQTPKHLITATGQRVTLRCSPRSGDLSVYWYQQSLDQGLQFLIQYYNGEERAKGNILERFSAQQFPDLHSELNLSSLELGDSALYFCASSVVGQGGTEAFFGQGTRLTVV.

This clone appeared a single time. The chain joins TRBV7-6 to TRBJ2-7; D may be TRBD1 (6 bases). The CDR3 length is 16 residues. Germline-derived CDR1 and CDR2 are SGHVS and FNYEAQ. Trimming pared 0 bases from V and 0 bases from J, leaving 12 bases between. The CDR3 spells CASSLAVDRNSYEQYF. DNA of the CDR3: TGTGCCAGCAGCTTAGCGGTAGACAGGAACTCCTACGAGCAGTACTTC.

The J gene is TRBJ1-2, the V gene TRBV5-1; 7 nucleotides line up with TRBD1. Trimming at V came to 0 bases and at J to 9 bases, leaving 5 bases not matched to a gene. The CDR3 is made up of 13 amino acids. From germline, CDR1 is SGHRS and CDR2 YFSETQ. Written as DNA, the CDR3 is TGCGCCAGCAGCTTGGCCGGGACAGCAAGCTACACCTTC. Protein sequence: CASSLAGTASYTF.

This clone has just one count. The chain uses TRBV9 and TRBJ1-2; D gene uncertain. Trimming removed 0 bases from V and 1 base from J, with 7 bases in between. Germline assignment: CDR1 SGDLS and CDR2 YYNGEE. CDR3 size: 14 residues. CDR3 in amino acids: CASSVDNSNYGYTF. CDR3 nucleotide sequence: TGTGCCAGCAGCGTAGATAACAGTAACTATGGCTACACCTTC.

CDR3 region: CASSVDSRNTEAFF. The CDR3 region has the DNA TGCGCCAGCAGCGTGGACAGTAGGAACACTGAAGCTTTCTTT. The chain uses TRBV5-1 and TRBJ1-1; possibly TRBD1 for D (6 bases). V shed 4 bases and J shed 1 base, with 11 bases lying between them. The CDR3 covers 14 residues. Germline assignment: CDR1 SGHRS and CDR2 YFSETQ.

This clone was detected a few times. The chain couples TRBV28 to TRBJ1-1, with 8 bases lining up with TRBD1. Germline values: CDR1 MDHEN, CDR2 SYDVKM. The CDR3 length is 13 residues. Trimming removed 6 bases from V and 10 bases from J; junction bases left unmatched: 10. CDR3 in amino acids: CASSRDRTSAAFF. DNA for the CDR3: TGTGCCAGCAGCCGGGACAGGACCTCTGCAGCTTTCTTT.

This clone was picked up a small number of times. The chain joins TRBV6-1 to TRBJ1-5, with TRBD1 as a possible D gene (6 bases). Trimming left V 7 bases short and J 2 bases short, with 15 bases between. CDR3 length equals 15 residues. The germline CDR1 and CDR2 sequences are MNHNS and SASEGT. The CDR3 loop reads CASTDWGRGNQPQHF. The CDR3 bases are TGTGCCAGCACCGACTGGGGGCGAGGCAATCAGCCCCAGCATTTT.

Written as DNA, the CDR3 is TGTGCCAGCAGCCCGGGGGGGTCGAACACTGAAGCTTTCTTT. The encoded protein is CASSPGGSNTEAFF. The chain joins TRBV7-9 to TRBJ1-1; possible D gene TRBD1, 5 bases. V was cut by 5 bases and J by 1 base, with 11 bases left in between. The CDR3 runs to 14 residues. Germline loops: CDR1 SEHNR, CDR2 FQNEAQ (reference sequence).

For the CDR3, the DNA is TGTGCCAGCAGTCCCCTGACTAGTACAGCAGAGACCCAGTACTTC. Its protein product is CASSPLTSTAETQYF. The chain links TRBV27 to TRBJ2-5; possible D gene TRBD2, 6 bases. The V end was cut by 5 bases, the J end by 4 bases, with 17 bases between. This CDR3 is 15 amino acids long. The germline V gene encodes CDR1 MNHEY and CDR2 SMNVEV (reference sequence).

The rearrangement links TRBV12-5 to TRBJ2-5, with a tentative D call TRBD1 (6 bases). Germline CDR1 and CDR2: LGHNT and FRNRAP. The CDR3 has 15 amino acids. The germline V and J ends were trimmed by 1 base and 5 bases, with 14 bases remaining between them. CDR3 bases: TGTGCTAGTGGTTTGGCCTTCGGACAGCACGAGACCCAGTACTTC. Translated, it gives CASGLAFGQHETQYF.

The rearrangement links TRBV18 to TRBJ2-4; maybe TRBD2 (6 bases). Trimming removed 0 bases at V and 0 bases at J, with 15 bases between. The germline V gene has CDR1 KGHSH and CDR2 LQKENI. The CDR3 sequence is 18 residues long. CDR3 amino acids: CASSPPAGTPSAKNIQYF. CDR3 nucleotides: TGTGCCAGCTCACCACCAGCCGGGACTCCATCAGCCAAAAACATTCAGTACTTC. The full variable domain, completed using reference TRBV18 and TRBJ2-4, is NAGVMQNPRHLVRRRGQEARLRCSPMKGHSHVYWYRQLPEEGLKFMVYLQKENIIDESGMPKERFSAEFPKEGPSILRIQQVVRGDSAAYFCASSPPAGTPSAKNIQYFGAGTRLSVL.

The chain uses TRBV28 and TRBJ2-4; 8 bases align to TRBD1. CDR3 size: 15 residues. The J segment lost 7 bases and the V segment lost 6 bases, leaving 11 bases of the junction unmatched. The germline gives CDR1 MDHEN, CDR2 SYDVKM. The CDR3 loop reads CASSRPRDRGNIQYF. CDR3 sequence (DNA): TGTGCCAGCAGCCGACCCAGAGACAGGGGTAACATTCAGTACTTC.

V gene TRBV7-9 combines with J gene TRBJ1-5; D is possibly TRBD1 (5 bases). The V end was cut by 5 bases, the J end by 1 base, with 12 bases between. Germline lookup yields CDR1 SEHNR and CDR2 FQNEAQ (reference sequence). The CDR3 runs 15 residues. CDR3 amino acids: CASSPGGDSNQPQHF. In DNA form, the CDR3 reads TGTGCCAGCAGCCCTGGGGGGGACAGCAATCAGCCCCAGCATTTT.

The V gene is TRBV5-4, the J gene TRBJ2-1, with 9 nucleotides matching TRBD1. The trim removed 0 bases at V and 5 bases at J, leaving 6 bases unmatched. Germline V CDR1 and CDR2: SGHNT, YYREEE (reference sequence). CDR3 length: 16 amino acids. The chain's CDR3 is CASSLALTGGHNEQFF. DNA of the CDR3: TGTGCCAGCAGCTTGGCCCTGACAGGGGGGCACAATGAGCAGTTCTTC. The full variable domain, completed using reference TRBV5-4 and TRBJ2-1, is ETGVTQSPTHLIKTRGQQVTLRCSSQSGHNTVSWYQQALGQGPQFIFQYYREEENGRGNFPPRFSGLQFPNYSSELNVNALELDDSALYLCASSLALTGGHNEQFFGPGTRLTVL.

V is TRBV7-3 and J is TRBJ2-5, with 8 bases aligning to TRBD2. The germline gives CDR1 SGHTA, CDR2 FQGTGA. The CDR3 length is 15 residues. V gave up 0 bases and J gave up 9 bases; unmatched junction bases: 9. In DNA, the CDR3 is TGTGCCAGCAGCTTAACGGGACTAGGTCGAGGGTCCCAGTACTTC. Residues: CASSLTGLGRGSQYF.

This clone was detected once. V and J are TRBV5-6 and TRBJ1-2, with 8 bases lining up with TRBD1. The CDR3 totals 18 residues. The J segment lost 4 bases and the V segment lost 4 bases, leaving 18 bases of the junction unmatched. The germline V gene encodes CDR1 SGHDT and CDR2 YYEEEE. The CDR3 DNA follows: TGTGCCAGCAGCCGACGACGTCAGGGGGCGAGTAGAGGCTATGGCTACACCTTC. It yields the protein CASSRRRQGASRGYGYTF.

The rearrangement links TRBV6-1 to TRBJ1-2; a possible D gene is TRBD1 (5 bases). CDR3 length equals 15 residues. Trimming removed 6 bases at V and 4 bases at J, with 18 bases between. Germline values: CDR1 MNHNS, CDR2 SASEGT. The CDR3 DNA reads TGTGCCAGCAGGCCCCGGGACTCCGGGCGCTATGGCTACACCTTC. Its translation is CASRPRDSGRYGYTF.

This sequence joins TRBV21-1 and TRBJ1-1; TRBD1, the D gene given by the table, was not confirmed from the DNA. TRBV21-1 is deemed a pseudogene. This CDR3 spans 14 amino acids. The CDR3 reads CASSNGAANTEAFF. DNA of the CDR3: TGTGCCAGCAGCAATGGGGCTGCGAACACTGAAGCTTTCTTT.

CDR3: CASGRVPEGEQYF. CDR3 sequence (DNA): TGCGCCAGCGGACGGGTCCCTGAGGGCGAGCAGTACTTC. The chain has TRBV5-1 and TRBJ2-7; D is possibly TRBD2 (5 bases). Germline CDR1 and CDR2: SGHRS and YFSETQ. The ends were cut back, 7 bases at V and 6 bases at J, with 17 bases in the middle. This CDR3 comprises 13 residues.